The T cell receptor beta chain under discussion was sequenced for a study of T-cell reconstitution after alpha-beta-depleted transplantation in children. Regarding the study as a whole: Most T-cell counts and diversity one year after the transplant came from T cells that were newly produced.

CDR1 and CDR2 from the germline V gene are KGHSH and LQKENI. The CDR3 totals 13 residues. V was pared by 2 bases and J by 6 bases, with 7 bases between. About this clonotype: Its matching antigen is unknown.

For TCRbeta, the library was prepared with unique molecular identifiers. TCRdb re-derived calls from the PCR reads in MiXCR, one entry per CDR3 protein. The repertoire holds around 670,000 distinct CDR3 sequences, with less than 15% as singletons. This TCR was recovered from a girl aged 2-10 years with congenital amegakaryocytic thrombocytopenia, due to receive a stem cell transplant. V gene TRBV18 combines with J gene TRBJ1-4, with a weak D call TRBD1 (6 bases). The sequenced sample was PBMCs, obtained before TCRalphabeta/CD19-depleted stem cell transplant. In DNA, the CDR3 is TGTGCCAGCTCACCAAACAGGGATGAAAAACTGTTTTTT. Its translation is CASSPNRDEKLFF.